The sequence of this TCR beta chain was determined in a study of shared clonotypes between healthy human individuals. Points on this clone: Its antigen is still unknown.

General study findings and limits: The rarefaction results pointed to incomplete sorted-subset sequencing despite large depth. Estimated richness values were generally larger in naive subsets than in memory subsets.

This CDR3 is 18 amino acids long. V lost 4 bases, J lost 3 bases, and 12 bases stayed unmatched. Germline-derived CDR1 and CDR2 are ENHRY and SYGVKD. Data came from immunoSEQ multiplex PCR; TCRdb stores just in-frame clones and leaves some out. The sample carries 2.3 million or so clones, just over 90% recorded once. The sequence was collected from a man aged 18 to 30 in good health. Some clones in this sample may be carry-over from other donors' samples. Sequenced material: naive CD4+ T cells from PBMCs. Regarding subset: CD45RA+ positively selected. The rearrangement uses TRBV10-3 and TRBJ1-4; 9 bases match TRBD1. The CDR3 nucleotides are TGTGCCATCAGTGCCCGGGACAGGGTTGAGGCGGCTAATGAAAAACTGTTTTTT. This encodes CAISARDRVEAANEKLFF.